The source of this TCR beta chain is a study of blood T cell repertoires in COVID-19. Study at large: Samples came from the United States, Italy and Spain, spanning acute and convalescent COVID-19. PBMCs, B-cell-depleted T cells, or T cells were the source of the cDNA or gDNA that made up the material.

Source study methods: The authors estimated nucleated cell counts from reference gene primer amplification. The assay was immunoSEQ multiplex PCR, and TCRdb's table has in-frame clones only and misses some. V and J calls plus clone size are reproduced from that table; the DNA served to infer D and trimming. The data contain 390,000 or so clones, about 90% of them singletons. This CDR3 spans 16 amino acids. The germline CDR1 and CDR2 sequences are SGHRS and YFSETQ. Trimming took off 4 bases at V and 2 bases at J, with 17 bases between the two ends. Material for sequencing was peripheral blood. This rearrangement joins TRBV5-1 to TRBJ2-3; D possibly corresponds to TRBD2 (6 bases). The source of this sequence is a young man with active or convalescent COVID-19. CDR3 protein: CASSESGRTYTDTQYF. In nucleotides, the CDR3 is TGCGCCAGCAGCGAAAGCGGGCGGACCTACACAGATACGCAGTATTTT.